This T cell receptor beta chain stems from a study of T cell responses to AZD1222 COVID-19 vaccine. Study results and limitations: It should be noted that donors were predominantly white British and more often female, and clonal diversity was possibly underestimated. Seropositivity was recorded at baseline in only a handful of AZD1222 recipients. Spike-specific TCR breadth rose after two AZD1222 doses, and depth rose as well.

Assay used: immunoSEQ multiplex PCR; TCRdb lists only in-frame clones, some missing. The sample lists 140,000 to 150,000 clones; about 90% were seen once. The V end was cut by 2 bases, the J end by 2 bases, with 10 bases between. CDR3 length: 14 residues. Germline values: CDR1 SGHTA, CDR2 FQGNSA. A note on this clone: The antigen is undetermined.

Sample: peripheral blood, taken 28 days after the second dose of the MenACWY control vaccine. This chain links TRBV7-2 with TRBJ2-7, with D perhaps TRBD1 or TRBD2 (5 bases each). This TCR was sampled from an adult who received the MenACWY meningococcal vaccine as a control. This chain's CDR3 is CASSLSEGPYEQYF. The CDR3 DNA follows: TGTGCCAGCAGCTTAAGCGAGGGGCCCTACGAGCAGTACTTC.